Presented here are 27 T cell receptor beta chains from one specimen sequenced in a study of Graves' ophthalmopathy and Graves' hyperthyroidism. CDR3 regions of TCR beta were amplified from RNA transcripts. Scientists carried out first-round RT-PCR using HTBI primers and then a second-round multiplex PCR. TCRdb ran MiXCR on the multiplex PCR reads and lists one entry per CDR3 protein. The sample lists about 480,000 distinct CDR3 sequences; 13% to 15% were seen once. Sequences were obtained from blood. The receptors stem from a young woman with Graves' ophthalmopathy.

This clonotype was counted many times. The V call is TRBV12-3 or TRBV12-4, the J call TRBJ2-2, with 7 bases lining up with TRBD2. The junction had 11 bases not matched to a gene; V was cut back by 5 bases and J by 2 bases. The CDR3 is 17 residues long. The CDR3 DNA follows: TGTGCCAGCAGTGCCGTCCGGGACTACCCAAACACCGGGGAGCTGTTTTTT. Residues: CASSAVRDYPNTGELFF.

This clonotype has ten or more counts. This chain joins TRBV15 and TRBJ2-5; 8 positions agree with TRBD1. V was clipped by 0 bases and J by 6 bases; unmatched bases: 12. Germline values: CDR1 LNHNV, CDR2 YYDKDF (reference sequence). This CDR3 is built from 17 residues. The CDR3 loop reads CATSRDLKAGGLKTQYF. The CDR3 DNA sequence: TGTGCCACCAGCAGAGATCTGAAGGCAGGGGGCTTGAAGACCCAGTACTTC.

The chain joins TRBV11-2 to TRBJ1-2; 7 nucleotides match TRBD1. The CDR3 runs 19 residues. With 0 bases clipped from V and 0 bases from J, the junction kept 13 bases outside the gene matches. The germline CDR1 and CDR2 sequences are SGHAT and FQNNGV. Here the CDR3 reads CASSLDIYKGALANYGYTF. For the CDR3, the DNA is TGTGCCAGCAGCTTAGATATCTATAAGGGGGCTCTGGCTAACTATGGCTACACCTTC.

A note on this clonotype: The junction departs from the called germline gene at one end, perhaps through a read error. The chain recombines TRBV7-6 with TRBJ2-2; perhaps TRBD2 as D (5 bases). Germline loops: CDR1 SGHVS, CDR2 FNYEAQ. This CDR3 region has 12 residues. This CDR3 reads CASSTNSGDLFF. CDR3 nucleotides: TGTGCCAGCAGCACTAACTCCGGGGATCTGTTTTTT.

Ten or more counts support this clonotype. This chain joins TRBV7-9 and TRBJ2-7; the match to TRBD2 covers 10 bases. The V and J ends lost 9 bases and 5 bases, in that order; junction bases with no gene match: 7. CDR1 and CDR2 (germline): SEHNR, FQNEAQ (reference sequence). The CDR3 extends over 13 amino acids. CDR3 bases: TGTGCCAGGCCTAGCGGGAGAAACCACGAGCAGTACTTC. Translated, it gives CARPSGRNHEQYF.

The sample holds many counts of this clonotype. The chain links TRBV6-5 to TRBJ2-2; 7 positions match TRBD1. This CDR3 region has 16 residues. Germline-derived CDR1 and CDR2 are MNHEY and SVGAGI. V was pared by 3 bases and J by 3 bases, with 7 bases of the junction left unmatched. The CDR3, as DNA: TGTGCCAGCAGTTATTTTGGTGGACAGGACACCGGGGAGCTGTTTTTT. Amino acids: CASSYFGGQDTGELFF.

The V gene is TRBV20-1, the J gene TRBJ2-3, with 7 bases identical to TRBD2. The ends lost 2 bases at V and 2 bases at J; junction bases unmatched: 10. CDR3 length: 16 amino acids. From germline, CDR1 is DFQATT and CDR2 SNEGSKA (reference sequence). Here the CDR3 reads CSARWRLAPNTDTQYF. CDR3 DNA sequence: TGCAGTGCTAGATGGCGACTAGCACCTAACACAGATACGCAGTATTTT.

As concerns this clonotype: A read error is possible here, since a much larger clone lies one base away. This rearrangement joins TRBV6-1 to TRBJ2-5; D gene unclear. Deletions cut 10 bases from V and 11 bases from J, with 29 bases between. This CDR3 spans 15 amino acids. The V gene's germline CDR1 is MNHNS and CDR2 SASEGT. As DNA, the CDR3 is TGTGCCACCATCCCCCCGGATAAGGGCTACAATGAGCAGTACTTC. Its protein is CATIPPDKGYNEQYF.

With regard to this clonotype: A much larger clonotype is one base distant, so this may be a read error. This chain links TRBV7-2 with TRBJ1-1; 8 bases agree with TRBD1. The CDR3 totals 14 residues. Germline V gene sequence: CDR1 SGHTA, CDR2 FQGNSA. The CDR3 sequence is CASSLTGAVTEALF. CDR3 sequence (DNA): TGTGCCAGCAGTTTGACAGGGGCGGTAACTGAAGCTTTATTT.

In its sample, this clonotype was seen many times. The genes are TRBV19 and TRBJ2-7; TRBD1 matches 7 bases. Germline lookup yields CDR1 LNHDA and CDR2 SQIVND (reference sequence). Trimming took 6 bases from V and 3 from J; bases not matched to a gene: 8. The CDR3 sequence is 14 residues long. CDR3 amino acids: CASRMVGTVYEQYF. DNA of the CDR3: TGTGCCAGTAGGATGGTTGGGACAGTCTACGAGCAGTACTTC.

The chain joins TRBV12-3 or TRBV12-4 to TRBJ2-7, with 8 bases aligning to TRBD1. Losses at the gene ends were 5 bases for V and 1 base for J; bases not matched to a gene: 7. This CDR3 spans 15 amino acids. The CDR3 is CASSPLYRGSYEQYF. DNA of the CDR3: TGTGCCAGCAGTCCCCTTTACAGGGGGTCCTACGAGCAGTACTTC.

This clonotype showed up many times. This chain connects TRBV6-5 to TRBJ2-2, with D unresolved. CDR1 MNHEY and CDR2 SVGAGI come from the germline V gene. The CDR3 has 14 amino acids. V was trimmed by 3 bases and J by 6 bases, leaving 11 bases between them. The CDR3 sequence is CASSYGPVPGELFF. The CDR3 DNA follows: TGTGCCAGCAGTTATGGACCTGTACCCGGGGAGCTGTTTTTT.

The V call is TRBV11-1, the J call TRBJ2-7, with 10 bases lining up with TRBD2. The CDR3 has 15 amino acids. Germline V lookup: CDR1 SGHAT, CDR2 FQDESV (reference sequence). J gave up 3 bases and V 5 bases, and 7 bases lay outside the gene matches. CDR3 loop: CASSVGASGSYEQYF. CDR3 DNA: TGTGCCAGCAGCGTAGGGGCTAGCGGGAGCTACGAGCAGTACTTC.

CDR3 loop: CASSELRMNTEAFF. The CDR3 DNA follows: TGTGCCAGCAGTGAATTGAGGATGAACACTGAAGCTTTCTTT. The chain employs TRBV6-1 and TRBJ1-1; D remains unclear. The length of the CDR3 is 14 residues. CDR1 is MNHNS and CDR2 is SASEGT in the germline V gene. Trimming shortened V by 2 bases and J by 0 bases, and 7 bases separated the two germline ends.

For the CDR3, the DNA is TGTGCCAGCAGCTTAAGCGGGTCGGTGGGCTCTGAAGCTTTCTTT. Its translation is CASSLSGSVGSEAFF. The chain uses TRBV11-2 and TRBJ1-1; D ambiguous. Trimming pared 2 bases from V and 6 bases from J, leaving 16 bases between. The length of the CDR3 is 15 residues. Per the germline V gene, CDR1 is SGHAT and CDR2 is FQNNGV. Full variable domain (remainder filled in from reference TRBV11-2 and TRBJ1-1): EAGVAQSPRYKIIEKRQSVAFWCNPISGHATLYWYQQILGQGPKLLIQFQNNGVVDDSQLPKDRFSAERLKGVDSTLKIQPAKLEDSAVYLCASSLSGSVGSEAFFGQGTRLTVV.

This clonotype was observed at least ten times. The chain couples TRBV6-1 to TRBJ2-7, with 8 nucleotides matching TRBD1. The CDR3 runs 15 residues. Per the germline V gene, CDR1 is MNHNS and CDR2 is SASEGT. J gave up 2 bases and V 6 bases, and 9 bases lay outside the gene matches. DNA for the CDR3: TGTGCCAGCAGCCCGACAGGGGTTACCGCCTACGAGCAGTACTTC. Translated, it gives CASSPTGVTAYEQYF.

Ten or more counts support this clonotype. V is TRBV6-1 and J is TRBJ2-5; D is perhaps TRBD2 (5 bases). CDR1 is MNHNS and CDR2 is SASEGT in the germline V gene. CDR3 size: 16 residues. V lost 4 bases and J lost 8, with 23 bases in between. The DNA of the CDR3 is TGTGCCAGCAGTGGGGGAGCTGCAGGAAGCCCCGGTACCCAGTACTTC. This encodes CASSGGAAGSPGTQYF.

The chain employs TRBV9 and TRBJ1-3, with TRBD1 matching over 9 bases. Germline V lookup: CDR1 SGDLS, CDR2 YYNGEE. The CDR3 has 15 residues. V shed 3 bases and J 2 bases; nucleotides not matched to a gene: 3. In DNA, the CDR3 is TGTGCCAGCAGCGATACAGGGGGCACTGGAAACACCATATATTTT. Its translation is CASSDTGGTGNTIYF. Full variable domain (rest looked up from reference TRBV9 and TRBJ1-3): DSGVTQTPKHLITATGQRVTLRCSPRSGDLSVYWYQQSLDQGLQFLIQYYNGEERAKGNILERFSAQQFPDLHSELNLSSLELGDSALYFCASSDTGGTGNTIYFGEGSWLTVV.

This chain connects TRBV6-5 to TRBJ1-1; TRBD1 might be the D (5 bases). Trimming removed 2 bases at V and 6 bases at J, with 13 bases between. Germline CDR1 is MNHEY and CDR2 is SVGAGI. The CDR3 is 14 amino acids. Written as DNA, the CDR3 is TGTGCCAGCAGTTACGGGACCCTGGGGGCTGAAGCTTTCTTT. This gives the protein CASSYGTLGAEAFF.

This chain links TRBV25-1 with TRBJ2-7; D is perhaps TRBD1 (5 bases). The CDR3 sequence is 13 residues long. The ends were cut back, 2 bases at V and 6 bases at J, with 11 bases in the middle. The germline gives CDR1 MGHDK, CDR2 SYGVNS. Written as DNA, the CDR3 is TGTGCCAGCAGTGAACGGGTGCAGGGCGAGCAGTACTTC. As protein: CASSERVQGEQYF.

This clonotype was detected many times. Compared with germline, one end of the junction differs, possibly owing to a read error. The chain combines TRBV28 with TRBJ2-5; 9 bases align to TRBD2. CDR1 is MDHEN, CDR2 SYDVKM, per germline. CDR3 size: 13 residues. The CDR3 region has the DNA TGCGCCAGCAGCCTAGCGGGGCTCGAGACCCAGTACTTC. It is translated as CASSLAGLETQYF.

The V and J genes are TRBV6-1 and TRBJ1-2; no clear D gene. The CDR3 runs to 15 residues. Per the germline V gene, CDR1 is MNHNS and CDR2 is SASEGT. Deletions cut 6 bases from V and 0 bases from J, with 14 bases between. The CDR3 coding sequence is TGTGCCAGCAGCGACACCCGGACGGCTAACTATGGCTACACCTTC. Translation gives CASSDTRTANYGYTF.

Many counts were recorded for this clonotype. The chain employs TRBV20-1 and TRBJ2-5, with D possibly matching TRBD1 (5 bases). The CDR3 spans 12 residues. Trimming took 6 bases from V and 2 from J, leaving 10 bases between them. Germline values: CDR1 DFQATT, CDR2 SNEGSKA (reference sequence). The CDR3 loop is CSAQGRQETQYF. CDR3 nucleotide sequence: TGCAGTGCCCAGGGAAGGCAAGAGACCCAGTACTTC.

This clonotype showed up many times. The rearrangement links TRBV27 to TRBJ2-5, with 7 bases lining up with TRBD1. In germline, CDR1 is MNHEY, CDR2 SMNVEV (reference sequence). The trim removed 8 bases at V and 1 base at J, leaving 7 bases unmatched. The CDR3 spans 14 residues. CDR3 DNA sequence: TGTGCCAGCGCTCCGACAGGGATCCAAGAGACCCAGTACTTC. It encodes CASAPTGIQETQYF.

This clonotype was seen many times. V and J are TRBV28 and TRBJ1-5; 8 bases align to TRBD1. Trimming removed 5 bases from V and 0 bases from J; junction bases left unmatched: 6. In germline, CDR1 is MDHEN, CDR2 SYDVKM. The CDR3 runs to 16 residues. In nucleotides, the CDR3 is TGTGCCAGCAGTACGGACAGGGACTATAGCAATCAGCCCCAGCATTTT. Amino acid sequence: CASSTDRDYSNQPQHF.

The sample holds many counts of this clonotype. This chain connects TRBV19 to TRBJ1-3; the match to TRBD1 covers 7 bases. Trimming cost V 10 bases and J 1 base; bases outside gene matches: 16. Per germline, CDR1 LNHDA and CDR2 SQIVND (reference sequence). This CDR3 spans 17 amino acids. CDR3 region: CATTDRDRRDSGNTIYF. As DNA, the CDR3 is TGTGCCACCACAGATCGGGACAGACGAGATTCTGGAAACACCATATATTTT.

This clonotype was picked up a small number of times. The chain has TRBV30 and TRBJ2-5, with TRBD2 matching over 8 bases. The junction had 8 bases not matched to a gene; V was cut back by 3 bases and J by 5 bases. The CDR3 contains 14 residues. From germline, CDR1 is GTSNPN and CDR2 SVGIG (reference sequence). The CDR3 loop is CAWRRRGGRETQYF. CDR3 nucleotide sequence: TGTGCCTGGAGGCGACGGGGGGGCCGTGAGACCCAGTACTTC.